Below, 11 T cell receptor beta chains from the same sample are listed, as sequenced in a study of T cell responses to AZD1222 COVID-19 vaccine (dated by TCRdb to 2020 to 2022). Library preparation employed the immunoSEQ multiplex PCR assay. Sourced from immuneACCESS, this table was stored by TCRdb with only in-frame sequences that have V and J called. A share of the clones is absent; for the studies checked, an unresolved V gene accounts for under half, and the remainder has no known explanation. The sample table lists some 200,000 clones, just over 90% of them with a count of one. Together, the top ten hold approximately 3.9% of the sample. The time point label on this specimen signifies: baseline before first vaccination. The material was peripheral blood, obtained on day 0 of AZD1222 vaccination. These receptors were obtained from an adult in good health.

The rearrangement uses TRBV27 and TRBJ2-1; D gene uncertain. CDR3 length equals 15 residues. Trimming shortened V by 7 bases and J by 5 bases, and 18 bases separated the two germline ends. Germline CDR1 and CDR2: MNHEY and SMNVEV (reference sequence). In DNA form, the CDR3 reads TGTGCCAGCACTAACCTCAGGCGAAGCAACAATGAGCAGTTCTTC. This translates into CASTNLRRSNNEQFF.

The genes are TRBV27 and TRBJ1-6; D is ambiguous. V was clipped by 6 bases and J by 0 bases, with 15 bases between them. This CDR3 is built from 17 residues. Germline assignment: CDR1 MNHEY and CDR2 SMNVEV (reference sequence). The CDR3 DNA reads TGTGCCAGCAGCCCGACTGACCTGAGCTCCTATAATTCACCCCTCCACTTT. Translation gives CASSPTDLSSYNSPLHF.

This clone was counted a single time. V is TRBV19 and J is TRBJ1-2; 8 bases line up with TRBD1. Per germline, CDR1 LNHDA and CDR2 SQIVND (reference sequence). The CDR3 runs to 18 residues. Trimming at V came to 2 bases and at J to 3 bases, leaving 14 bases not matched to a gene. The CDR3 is CASSIIIGRGRPDYGYTF. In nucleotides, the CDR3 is TGTGCCAGTAGTATAATAATTGGCAGGGGGCGACCAGACTATGGCTACACCTTC.

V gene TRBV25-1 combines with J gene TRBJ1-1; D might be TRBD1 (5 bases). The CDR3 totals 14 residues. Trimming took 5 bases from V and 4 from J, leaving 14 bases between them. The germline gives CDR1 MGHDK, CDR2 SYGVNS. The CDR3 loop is CASSLEPGTTEAFF. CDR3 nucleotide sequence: TGTGCCAGCAGTCTCGAGCCCGGGACCACTGAAGCTTTCTTT.

This CDR3 reads CASSISSYATNEKLFF. CDR3 sequence (DNA): TGTGCCAGTAGTATCAGCAGTTATGCAACTAATGAAAAACTGTTTTTT. The chain is built from TRBV19 and TRBJ1-4; D is uncertain. CDR3 size: 16 residues. CDR1 is LNHDA and CDR2 is SQIVND in the germline V gene (reference sequence). V lost 3 bases and J 0 bases, leaving 11 bases between the germline ends.

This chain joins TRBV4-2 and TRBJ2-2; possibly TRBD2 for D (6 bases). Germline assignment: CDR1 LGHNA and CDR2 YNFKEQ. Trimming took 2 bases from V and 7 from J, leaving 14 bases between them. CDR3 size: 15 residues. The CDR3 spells CASSQWLEGIGELFF. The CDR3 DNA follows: TGTGCCAGCAGCCAATGGCTGGAGGGGATCGGGGAGCTGTTTTTT.

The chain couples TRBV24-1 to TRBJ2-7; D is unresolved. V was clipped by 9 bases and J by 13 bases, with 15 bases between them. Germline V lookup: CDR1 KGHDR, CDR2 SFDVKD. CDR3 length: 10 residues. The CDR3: CATWTDRIYF. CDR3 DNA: TGTGCCACCTGGACGGACCGGATTTACTTC.

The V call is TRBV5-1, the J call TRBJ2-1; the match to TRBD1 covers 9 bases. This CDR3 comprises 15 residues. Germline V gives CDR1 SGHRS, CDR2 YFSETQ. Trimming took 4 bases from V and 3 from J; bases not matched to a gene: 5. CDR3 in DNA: TGCGCCAGCAGCGGGGGACAGGGACTCTACAATGAGCAGTTCTTC. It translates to CASSGGQGLYNEQFF.

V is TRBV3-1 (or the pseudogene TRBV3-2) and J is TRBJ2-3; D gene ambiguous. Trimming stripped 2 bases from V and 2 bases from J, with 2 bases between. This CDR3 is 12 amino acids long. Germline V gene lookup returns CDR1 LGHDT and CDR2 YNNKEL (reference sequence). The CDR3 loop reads CASSQNTDTQYF. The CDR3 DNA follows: TGTGCCAGCAGCCAAAACACAGATACGCAGTATTTT.

CDR3 amino acids: CASSLVGKDRVRTEQFF. The CDR3 DNA follows: TGTGCCAGCAGCTTAGTGGGCAAGGACAGGGTCAGGACTGAGCAGTTCTTC. The chain couples TRBV7-8 to TRBJ2-1, with 8 bases fitting TRBD1. This CDR3 is built from 17 residues. Unmatched junction bases numbered 14, after V lost 1 base and J lost 9 bases. From germline, CDR1 is SGHVS and CDR2 FQNEAQ.

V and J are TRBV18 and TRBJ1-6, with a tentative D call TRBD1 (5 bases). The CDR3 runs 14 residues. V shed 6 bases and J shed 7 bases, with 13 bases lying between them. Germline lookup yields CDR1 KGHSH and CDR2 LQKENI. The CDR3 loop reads CASSTVLVNSPLHF. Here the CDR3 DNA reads TGTGCCAGCTCGACAGTCCTGGTCAATTCACCCCTCCACTTT.